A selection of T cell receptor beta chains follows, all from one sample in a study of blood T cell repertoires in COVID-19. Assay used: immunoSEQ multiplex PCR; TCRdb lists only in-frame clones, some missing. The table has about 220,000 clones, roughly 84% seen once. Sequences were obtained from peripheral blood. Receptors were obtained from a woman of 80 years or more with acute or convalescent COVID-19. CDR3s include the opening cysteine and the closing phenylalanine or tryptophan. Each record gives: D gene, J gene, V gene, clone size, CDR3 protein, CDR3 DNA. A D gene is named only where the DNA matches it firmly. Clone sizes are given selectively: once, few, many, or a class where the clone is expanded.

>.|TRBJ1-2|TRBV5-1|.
CASSLGSGTGYTF
TGCGCCAGCAGCTTGGGGTCCGGGACAGGCTACACCTTC
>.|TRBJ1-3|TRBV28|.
CASSFLDRSGNTIYF
TGTGCCAGCAGTTTTTTGGACAGAAGTGGAAACACCATATATTTT
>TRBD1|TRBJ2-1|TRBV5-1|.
CASSLGGQGTNEQFF
TGCGCCAGCAGCTTGGGGGGACAGGGGACGAATGAGCAGTTCTTC
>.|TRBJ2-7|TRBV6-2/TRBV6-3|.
CASSYGPQFGSSRYEQYF
TGTGCCAGCAGTTACGGCCCCCAGTTTGGTAGCTCACGCTACGAGCAGTACTTC
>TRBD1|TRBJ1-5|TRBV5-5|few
CASSRGQGKGEPQHF
TGTGCCAGCAGCCGAGGACAGGGAAAGGGGGAGCCCCAGCATTTT
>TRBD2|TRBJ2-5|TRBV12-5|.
CASGRGGAGQETQYF
TGTGCTAGTGGTCGAGGTGGAGCGGGACAAGAGACCCAGTACTTC
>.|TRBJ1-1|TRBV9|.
CASSVGRGGSVTEAFF
TGTGCCAGCAGCGTAGGGCGGGGGGGCTCGGTCACTGAAGCTTTCTTT
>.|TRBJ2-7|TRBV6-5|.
CASRGTPRAGEQYF
TGTGCCAGCAGGGGGACACCAAGAGCCGGAGAGCAGTACTTC
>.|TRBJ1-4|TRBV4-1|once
CASSQDLGGATNEKLFF
TGCGCCAGCAGCCAAGATCTCGGGGGTGCAACTAATGAAAAACTGTTTTTT
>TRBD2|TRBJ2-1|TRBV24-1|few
CATSDIVPGASGDNNEQFF
TGTGCCACCAGTGACATTGTCCCCGGGGCTAGCGGGGATAACAATGAGCAGTTCTTC
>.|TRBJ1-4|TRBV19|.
CASSRTATNEKLFF
TGTGCCAGTAGTAGGACAGCAACTAATGAAAAACTGTTTTTT
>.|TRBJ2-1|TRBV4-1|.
CASSQVDWPTYNEQFF
TGCGCCAGCAGCCAAGTCGACTGGCCTACATACAATGAGCAGTTCTTC
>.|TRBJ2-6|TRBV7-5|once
CARSLIGAIASGANVLTF
TGTGCCAGAAGTCTTATAGGTGCCATAGCCTCGGGGGCCAACGTCCTGACTTTC
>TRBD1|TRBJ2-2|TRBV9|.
CASSSRTGRNTGELFF
TGTGCCAGCAGCTCCCGGACAGGGAGGAACACCGGGGAGCTGTTTTTT
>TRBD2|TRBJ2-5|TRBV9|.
CASSRPSGGSETQYF
TGTGCCAGCAGCCGACCTAGCGGGGGCAGCGAGACCCAGTACTTC
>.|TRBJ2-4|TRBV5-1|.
CASSLGATGAKNIQYF
TGCGCCAGCAGCTTGGGGGCTACTGGGGCCAAAAACATTCAGTACTTC
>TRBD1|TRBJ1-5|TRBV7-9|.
CASSRDRGTQPQHF
TGTGCCAGCAGCCGGGACAGGGGGACACAGCCCCAGCATTTT
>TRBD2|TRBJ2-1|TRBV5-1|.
CASSLGAGVDEQFF
TGCGCCAGCAGCTTGGGAGCGGGGGTCGATGAGCAGTTCTTC
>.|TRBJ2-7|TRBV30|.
CAWSVAPFEQYF
TGTGCCTGGAGTGTGGCCCCCTTCGAGCAGTACTTC
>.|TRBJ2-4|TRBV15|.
CATSRGGLLAKNIQYF
TGTGCCACCAGCAGAGGAGGTCTCCTAGCCAAAAACATTCAGTACTTC
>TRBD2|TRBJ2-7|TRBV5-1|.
CASSSGGGNTYEQYF
TGCGCCAGCAGCTCGGGGGGAGGGAACACCTACGAGCAGTACTTC
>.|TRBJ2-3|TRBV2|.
CASREDGGMTDTQYF
TGTGCCAGCAGGGAGGACGGAGGGATGACAGATACGCAGTATTTT
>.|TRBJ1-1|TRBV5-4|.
CASSLPSSGRTGVAFF
TGTGCCAGCAGCTTGCCTAGTAGTGGGAGAACGGGGGTAGCTTTCTTT
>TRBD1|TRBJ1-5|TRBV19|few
CASESDRGLMEPQHF
TGTGCCAGTGAATCGGACAGGGGCCTTATGGAGCCCCAGCATTTT
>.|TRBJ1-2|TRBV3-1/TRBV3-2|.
CASSQGGEIYGYTF
TGTGCCAGCAGCCAGGGAGGGGAGATCTATGGCTACACCTTC
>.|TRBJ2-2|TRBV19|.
CASSISTDPPTGELFF
TGTGCCAGTAGTATATCGACAGACCCTCCCACCGGGGAGCTGTTTTTT
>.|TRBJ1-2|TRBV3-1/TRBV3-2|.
CASSQVQGIYGYTF
TGTGCCAGCAGCCAAGTACAGGGTATCTATGGCTACACCTTC
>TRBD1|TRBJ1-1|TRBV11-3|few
CAASTRQFLTRGTEAFF
TGTGCCGCCTCAACTCGACAGTTCCTAACCAGGGGGACTGAAGCTTTCTTT
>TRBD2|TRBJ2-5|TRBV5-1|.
CASSASRLARETQYF
TGCGCCAGCAGCGCCTCTCGACTAGCGAGGGAGACCCAGTACTTC
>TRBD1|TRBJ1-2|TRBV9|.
CATHPLTGDYGGYTF
TGTGCCACCCACCCATTGACAGGGGATTATGGTGGGTACACCTTC
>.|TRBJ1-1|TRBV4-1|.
CASSQVQISKNTEAFF
TGCGCCAGCAGCCAAGTGCAGATATCAAAGAACACTGAAGCTTTCTTT
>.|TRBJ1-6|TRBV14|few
CASSPYQNSPLHF
TGTGCCAGCAGCCCGTATCAGAATTCACCCCTCCACTTT
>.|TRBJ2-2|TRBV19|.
CASSMGVLGTGELFF
TGTGCCAGTAGTATGGGAGTCCTGGGCACCGGGGAGCTGTTTTTT
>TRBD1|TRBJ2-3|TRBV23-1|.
CASSQSRDRGEAGRSTDTQYF
TGCGCCAGCAGTCAATCGAGGGACAGGGGCGAAGCGGGGAGAAGCACAGATACGCAGTATTTT
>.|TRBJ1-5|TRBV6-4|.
CASGEPNPQPQHF
TGTGCCAGCGGGGAGCCTAACCCTCAGCCCCAGCATTTT
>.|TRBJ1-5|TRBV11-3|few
CASSQRGGQPQHF
TGTGCCAGCAGCCAACGGGGGGGTCAGCCCCAGCATTTT
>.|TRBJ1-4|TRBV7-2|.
CASSPYGTNEKLFF
TGTGCCAGCAGCCCTTACGGAACTAATGAAAAACTGTTTTTT
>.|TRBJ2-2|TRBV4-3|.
CASSQDLGGNTGELFF
TGCGCCAGCAGCCAAGATTTGGGGGGGAACACCGGGGAGCTGTTTTTT
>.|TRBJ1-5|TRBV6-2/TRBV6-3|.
CASSYEPRRYSNQPQHF
TGTGCCAGCAGTTACGAACCTCGCAGATATAGCAATCAGCCCCAGCATTTT
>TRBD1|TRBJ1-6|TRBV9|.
CASSVGMTGWDSPLHF
TGTGCCAGCAGCGTAGGGATGACAGGGTGGGATTCACCCCTCCACTTT
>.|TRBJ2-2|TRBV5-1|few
CASSPAGIPNTGELFF
TGCGCCAGCAGCCCTGCGGGGATCCCTAACACCGGGGAGCTGTTTTTT
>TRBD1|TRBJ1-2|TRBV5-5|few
CASSPEPGQGAYGYTF
TGTGCCAGCAGCCCAGAACCGGGACAGGGGGCTTATGGCTACACCTTC
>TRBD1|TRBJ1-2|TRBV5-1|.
CASSPVQGATNYGYTF
TGCGCCAGCAGCCCGGTTCAGGGGGCAACTAACTATGGCTACACCTTC
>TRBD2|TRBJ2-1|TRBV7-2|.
CASRTSGGEASYNEQFF
TGTGCCAGCAGGACTAGCGGGGGGGAGGCGTCCTACAATGAGCAGTTCTTC
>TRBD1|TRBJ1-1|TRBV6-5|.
CASTGTVHTEAFF
TGTGCCAGCACCGGGACAGTTCACACTGAAGCTTTCTTT
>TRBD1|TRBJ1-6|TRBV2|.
CASSGQGANSPLHF
TGTGCCAGCAGCGGACAGGGGGCGAATTCACCCCTCCACTTT
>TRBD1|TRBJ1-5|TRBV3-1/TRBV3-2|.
CASTLTGSGQPQHF
TGTGCCAGCACCCTGACAGGGTCAGGCCAGCCCCAGCATTTT
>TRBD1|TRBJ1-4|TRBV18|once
CASSLWTGQEEKLFF
TGTGCCAGCTCACTTTGGACAGGGCAGGAGGAAAAACTGTTTTTT
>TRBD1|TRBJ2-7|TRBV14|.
CASSQVRGLLSYEQYF
TGTGCCAGCAGCCAAGTTAGGGGGCTCCTCTCCTACGAGCAGTACTTC
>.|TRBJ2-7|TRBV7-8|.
CASSPGVEQYF
TGTGCCAGCAGCCCCGGGGTCGAGCAGTACTTC
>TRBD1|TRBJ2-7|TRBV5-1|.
CASSLGGTGAYEQYF
TGCGCCAGCAGCTTGGGGGGGACAGGGGCCTACGAGCAGTACTTC
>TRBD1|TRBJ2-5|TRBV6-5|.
CASSPYGTGSETQYF
TGTGCCAGCAGCCCATACGGGACAGGGTCGGAGACCCAGTACTTC
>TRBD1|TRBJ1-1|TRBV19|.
CASSIGGGTGEVVTEAFF
TGTGCCAGTAGTATAGGGGGTGGGACAGGGGAGGTCGTCACTGAAGCTTTCTTT
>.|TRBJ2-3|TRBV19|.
CASMAASRYQDTQYF
TGTGCCAGTATGGCGGCTAGCAGGTACCAAGATACGCAGTATTTT
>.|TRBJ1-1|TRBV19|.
CASREGSLRAEAFF
TGTGCCAGTAGGGAAGGATCCCTGAGGGCTGAAGCTTTCTTT